This T cell receptor (beta chain) stems from a study of shared clonotypes between healthy human individuals. Study-wide points: About 5.2% was the fraction of naive CD4 clonotypes found shared across a few donors.

This table comes from immunoSEQ multiplex PCR, and its TCRdb copy is limited to in-frame clones, with some not included. The table has 2 million to 3 million clones, 93% seen once; the top ten hold 0.36%. V shed 0 bases and J shed 2 bases, with 9 bases lying between them. The CDR3 consists of 15 residues. CDR1 is SGDLS, CDR2 YYNGEE, per germline. Comments on this clone: Its antigen is not identified.

The chain employs TRBV9 and TRBJ1-3, with TRBD1 as a possible D gene (6 bases). The sequencing sample was made of naive CD4+ T cells from PBMCs. Subset described: CD45RA+ positively selected. The receptor was derived from a man younger than 35 in good health. Some clones in this sample may be carry-over from other donors' samples. The CDR3 nucleotides read TGTGCCAGCAGCGTAGAGGGGACAACTGGAAACACCATATATTTT. Translation gives CASSVEGTTGNTIYF.